These T cell receptor beta chains were read from a single sample in a study of T cells in Graves' hyperthyroidism and ophthalmopathy. TCRdb recomputed calls from the multiplex PCR reads with MiXCR, one row per CDR3 protein. The sample has 500,000 to 600,000 distinct CDR3 sequences, 46% seen once; the top ten hold around 20%. Sample: peripheral blood or thyroid tissue (not recorded which). The receptors here all came from an adult woman with Graves' disease, either hyperthyroidism or ophthalmopathy (not recorded which). Both conserved end residues are part of each CDR3. D genes are given only for firm matches. Rows give clone size only sometimes, using once, few, many, or a class for an expanded clone.

j_call: TRBJ1-3; v_call: TRBV4-2; d_call: .; clone_size: .; cdr3_aa: CASSQDLQDLNTIYF; cdr3_nt: TGTGCCAGCAGCCAAGATTTGCAGGATTTGAACACCATATATTTT
j_call: TRBJ2-7; v_call: TRBV14; d_call: TRBD2; clone_size: many; cdr3_aa: CASSQDPAGVTYEQYF; cdr3_nt: TGTGCCAGCAGCCAAGATCCAGCGGGAGTAACCTACGAGCAGTACTTC
j_call: TRBJ2-5; v_call: TRBV29-1; d_call: TRBD2; clone_size: once; cdr3_aa: CSVYGAWGGHGTQYF; cdr3_nt: TGCAGCGTTTACGGAGCGTGGGGGGGTCACGGGACCCAGTACTTC
j_call: TRBJ2-5; v_call: TRBV7-2; d_call: .; clone_size: .; cdr3_aa: CASSTHGGERGTQYF; cdr3_nt: TGTGCCAGCAGCACTCACGGCGGGGAGCGTGGGACCCAGTACTTC
j_call: TRBJ1-3; v_call: TRBV10-2; d_call: .; clone_size: many; cdr3_aa: CASSELASSGNTIYF; cdr3_nt: TGCGCCAGCAGTGAGTTAGCTAGCTCTGGAAACACCATATATTTT
j_call: TRBJ2-2; v_call: TRBV5-1; d_call: .; clone_size: many; cdr3_aa: CASVPTGTLGAGELFF; cdr3_nt: TGCGCCAGCGTTCCTACAGGCACACTGGGCGCCGGGGAGCTGTTTTTT
j_call: TRBJ1-1; v_call: TRBV7-9; d_call: .; clone_size: many; cdr3_aa: CASSFFSVGTEAFF; cdr3_nt: TGTGCCAGCAGCTTTTTCTCAGTGGGCACTGAAGCTTTCTTT
j_call: TRBJ1-1; v_call: TRBV9; d_call: .; clone_size: once; cdr3_aa: CASSVAGRDTEAFF; cdr3_nt: TGTGCCAGCAGCGTAGCAGGGCGCGACACTGAAGCTTTCTTT
j_call: TRBJ1-5; v_call: TRBV7-3; d_call: TRBD1; clone_size: many; cdr3_aa: CASSSPRGDRGTDPDQPQHF; cdr3_nt: TGTGCCAGCAGCTCTCCGCGCGGGGACAGGGGGACCGATCCGGATCAGCCCCAGCATTTT
j_call: TRBJ2-7; v_call: TRBV7-8; d_call: TRBD2; clone_size: many; cdr3_aa: CASSPDPGPRTSGSYEQYF; cdr3_nt: TGTGCCAGCAGCCCAGACCCCGGACCCAGGACTAGCGGGAGTTACGAGCAGTACTTC
j_call: TRBJ1-1; v_call: TRBV5-4; d_call: .; clone_size: .; cdr3_aa: CASSLHPQTFFF; cdr3_nt: TGTGCCAGCAGTTTACACCCTCAAACCTTTTTCTTT
j_call: TRBJ2-3; v_call: TRBV4-1; d_call: .; clone_size: .; cdr3_aa: CASSQDPPGLLGDTQYF; cdr3_nt: TGCGCCAGCAGCCAAGACCCCCCGGGACTCCTGGGGGATACGCAGTATTTT
j_call: TRBJ2-1; v_call: TRBV7-6; d_call: .; clone_size: .; cdr3_aa: CASSLAFDEQFF; cdr3_nt: TGTGCCAGCAGCTTAGCTTTCGATGAGCAGTTCTTC
j_call: TRBJ1-5; v_call: TRBV19; d_call: TRBD1; clone_size: .; cdr3_aa: CASKVQGDYQPQHF; cdr3_nt: TGTGCCAGTAAGGTCCAGGGGGATTATCAGCCCCAGCATTTT
j_call: TRBJ1-1; v_call: TRBV14; d_call: .; clone_size: .; cdr3_aa: CASSQEFLLRTEAFF; cdr3_nt: TGTGCCAGCAGCCAAGAGTTTCTTTTGCGCACTGAAGCTTTCTTT
j_call: TRBJ1-4; v_call: TRBV7-3; d_call: TRBD1; clone_size: .; cdr3_aa: CASSRRTGGSNEKLFF; cdr3_nt: TGTGCCAGCAGCCGTAGGACAGGGGGCTCGAATGAAAAACTGTTTTTT
j_call: TRBJ1-3; v_call: TRBV9; d_call: .; clone_size: many; cdr3_aa: CASSVGGGNTIYF; cdr3_nt: TGTGCCAGCAGCGTAGGAGGGGGAAACACCATATATTTT
j_call: TRBJ2-2; v_call: TRBV10-3; d_call: TRBD2; clone_size: .; cdr3_aa: CAISLPSGPNTGELFF; cdr3_nt: TGTGCCATCAGTTTGCCTAGCGGGCCGAACACCGGGGAGCTGTTTTTT
j_call: TRBJ1-1; v_call: TRBV5-1; d_call: .; clone_size: many; cdr3_aa: CASSLVAANTEAFF; cdr3_nt: TGCGCCAGCAGCTTGGTGGCGGCGAACACTGAAGCTTTCTTT
j_call: TRBJ2-7; v_call: TRBV29-1; d_call: .; clone_size: few; cdr3_aa: CSGGAGPYEQYF; cdr3_nt: TGCAGCGGGGGGGCAGGACCCTACGAGCAGTACTTC
j_call: TRBJ1-5; v_call: TRBV6-4; d_call: .; clone_size: many; cdr3_aa: CASRRGGRQPQHF; cdr3_nt: TGTGCCAGCAGGAGGGGGGGCAGGCAGCCCCAGCATTTT
j_call: TRBJ2-1; v_call: TRBV7-8; d_call: .; clone_size: few; cdr3_aa: CASSLDRSPPFF; cdr3_nt: TGTGCCAGCAGCTTAGATCGGAGCCCTCCTTTCTTC
j_call: TRBJ1-5; v_call: TRBV9; d_call: .; clone_size: few; cdr3_aa: CASSATENQPQHF; cdr3_nt: TGTGCCAGCAGCGCTACAGAGAATCAGCCCCAGCATTTT
j_call: TRBJ1-2; v_call: TRBV25-1; d_call: .; clone_size: many; cdr3_aa: CASSAHGRVNGYTF; cdr3_nt: TGTGCCAGCAGTGCCCATGGCAGGGTCAATGGCTACACCTTC
j_call: TRBJ1-1; v_call: TRBV4-1; d_call: .; clone_size: few; cdr3_aa: CASSQGAGGNTEAFF; cdr3_nt: TGCGCCAGCAGCCAGGGGGCGGGGGGGAACACTGAAGCTTTCTTT
j_call: TRBJ1-5; v_call: TRBV7-8; d_call: .; clone_size: many; cdr3_aa: CASTLSGPRLSSNQPQHF; cdr3_nt: TGTGCCAGCACCCTAAGCGGCCCACGACTAAGTAGCAATCAGCCCCAGCATTTT
j_call: TRBJ2-7; v_call: TRBV6-1; d_call: TRBD1; clone_size: many; cdr3_aa: CASSEGGTDYEQYF; cdr3_nt: TGTGCCAGCAGTGAAGGTGGGACAGACTACGAGCAGTACTTC
j_call: TRBJ2-7; v_call: TRBV2; d_call: TRBD2; clone_size: .; cdr3_aa: CASSETGGDHYEQYF; cdr3_nt: TGTGCCAGCAGTGAAACCGGGGGGGATCACTACGAGCAGTACTTC
j_call: TRBJ2-2; v_call: TRBV5-4; d_call: TRBD1; clone_size: many; cdr3_aa: CASSSYTGGEGELFF; cdr3_nt: TGTGCCAGCAGCTCGTACACAGGGGGCGAGGGGGAGCTGTTTTTT
j_call: TRBJ2-7; v_call: TRBV4-2; d_call: TRBD1; clone_size: .; cdr3_aa: CASSLVGTEDHEQYF; cdr3_nt: TGTGCCAGCAGCTTAGTAGGGACAGAGGACCACGAGCAGTACTTC
j_call: TRBJ1-1; v_call: TRBV7-3; d_call: .; clone_size: .; cdr3_aa: CASSLEGTTMNTEAFF; cdr3_nt: TGTGCCAGCAGCTTAGAGGGGACGACCATGAACACTGAAGCTTTCTTT
j_call: TRBJ1-1; v_call: TRBV29-1; d_call: .; clone_size: few; cdr3_aa: CSVEDSGTEAFF; cdr3_nt: TGCAGCGTTGAAGATAGTGGCACTGAAGCTTTCTTT
j_call: TRBJ2-7; v_call: TRBV24-1; d_call: .; clone_size: .; cdr3_aa: CATSGGRYEQYF; cdr3_nt: TGTGCCACCTCTGGGGGCCGGTACGAGCAGTACTTC
j_call: TRBJ1-2; v_call: TRBV10-2; d_call: .; clone_size: .; cdr3_aa: CASSEDLNYGYTF; cdr3_nt: TGCGCCAGCAGTGAAGACCTTAACTATGGCTACACCTTC
j_call: TRBJ2-3; v_call: TRBV5-1; d_call: TRBD2; clone_size: few; cdr3_aa: CASSSTSGSLDTQYF; cdr3_nt: TGCGCCAGCAGCTCAACTAGCGGGAGCCTCGATACGCAGTATTTT
j_call: TRBJ2-2; v_call: TRBV19; d_call: TRBD2; clone_size: .; cdr3_aa: CASRRGLAGPTGELFF; cdr3_nt: TGTGCCAGTAGACGAGGACTAGCGGGACCGACCGGGGAGCTGTTTTTT
j_call: TRBJ2-2; v_call: TRBV6-5; d_call: .; clone_size: many; cdr3_aa: CASSYSGGTNTGELFF; cdr3_nt: TGTGCCAGCAGTTACTCTGGAGGGACGAACACCGGGGAGCTGTTTTTT
j_call: TRBJ2-2; v_call: TRBV19; d_call: .; clone_size: .; cdr3_aa: CASISFGDTNVGELFF; cdr3_nt: TGTGCCAGTATCAGTTTCGGGGATACGAACGTCGGGGAGCTGTTTTTT
j_call: TRBJ2-2; v_call: TRBV28; d_call: .; clone_size: .; cdr3_aa: CASSPTTSSTGELLF; cdr3_nt: TGTGCCAGCAGTCCCACAACTAGTAGTACCGGGGAGCTGCTTTTT
j_call: TRBJ2-7; v_call: TRBV9; d_call: .; clone_size: .; cdr3_aa: CASSVTGGPNNEQYF; cdr3_nt: TGTGCCAGCAGCGTAACCGGAGGGCCAAACAACGAGCAGTACTTC
j_call: TRBJ1-2; v_call: TRBV9; d_call: .; clone_size: .; cdr3_aa: CASSATQGNRVYGHTF; cdr3_nt: TGTGCCAGCAGCGCAACACAGGGAAATAGGGTCTATGGCCACACCTTC
j_call: TRBJ1-2; v_call: TRBV19; d_call: .; clone_size: .; cdr3_aa: CATRDYTF; cdr3_nt: TGTGCCACCCGAGACTACACCTTC
j_call: TRBJ1-1; v_call: TRBV4-3; d_call: TRBD1; clone_size: once; cdr3_aa: CASSHKTGGAGTEAFF; cdr3_nt: TGCGCCAGCAGCCACAAAACAGGGGGCGCAGGGACTGAAGCTTTCTTT
j_call: TRBJ2-5; v_call: TRBV7-9; d_call: TRBD2; clone_size: many; cdr3_aa: CASSASPAGPQETQYF; cdr3_nt: TGTGCCAGCAGCGCGAGTCCAGCGGGGCCCCAAGAGACCCAGTACTTC
j_call: TRBJ1-6; v_call: TRBV20-1; d_call: .; clone_size: many; cdr3_aa: CSAPGWSSYNSPLHF; cdr3_nt: TGCAGTGCCCCGGGTTGGAGCTCCTATAATTCACCCCTCCACTTT
j_call: TRBJ1-6; v_call: TRBV5-1; d_call: .; clone_size: .; cdr3_aa: CASSYGGENSPLHF; cdr3_nt: TGCGCCAGCAGCTATGGCGGGGAGAACTCACCCCTCCACTTT
j_call: TRBJ2-7; v_call: TRBV7-7; d_call: TRBD1; clone_size: .; cdr3_aa: CASSPDRDSYEQYF; cdr3_nt: TGTGCCAGCAGCCCTGACAGGGACTCCTACGAGCAGTACTTC
j_call: TRBJ2-7; v_call: TRBV7-9; d_call: TRBD1; clone_size: .; cdr3_aa: CASSFGTGVQYF; cdr3_nt: TGTGCCAGCAGCTTCGGGACAGGGGTGCAGTACTTC